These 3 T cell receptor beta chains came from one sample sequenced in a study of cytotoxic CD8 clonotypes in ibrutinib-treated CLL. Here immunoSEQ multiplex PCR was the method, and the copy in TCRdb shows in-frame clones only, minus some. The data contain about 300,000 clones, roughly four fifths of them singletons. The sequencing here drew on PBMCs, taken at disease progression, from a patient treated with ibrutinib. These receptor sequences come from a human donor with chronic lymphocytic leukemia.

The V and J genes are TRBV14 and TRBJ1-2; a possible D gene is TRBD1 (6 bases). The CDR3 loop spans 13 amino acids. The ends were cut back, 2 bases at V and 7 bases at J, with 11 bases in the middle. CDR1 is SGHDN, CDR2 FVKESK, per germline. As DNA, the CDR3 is TGTGCCAGCAGCCAAACACAGGGTGGTGGCTACACCTTC. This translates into CASSQTQGGGYTF.

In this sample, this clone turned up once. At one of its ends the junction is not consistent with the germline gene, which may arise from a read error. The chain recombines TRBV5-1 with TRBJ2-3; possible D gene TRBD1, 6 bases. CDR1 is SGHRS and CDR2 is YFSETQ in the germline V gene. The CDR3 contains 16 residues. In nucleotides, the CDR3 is TGCGCCAACAGCCCCTCCGGGACAACAATGAGGGATACGCAGTATTTT. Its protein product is CANSPSGTTMRDTQYF.

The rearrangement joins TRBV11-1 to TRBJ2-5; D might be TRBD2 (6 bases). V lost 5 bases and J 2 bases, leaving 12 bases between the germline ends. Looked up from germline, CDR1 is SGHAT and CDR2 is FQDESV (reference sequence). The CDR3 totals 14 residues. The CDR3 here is CASSPWTTQETQYF. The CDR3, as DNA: TGTGCCAGCAGCCCCTGGACTACTCAAGAGACCCAGTACTTC.